Ten or more counts support the clone carrying this T cell receptor (beta chain). Its antigen is unknown. The data were taken from a study of CD8 T cells in ankylosing spondylitis. TCRdb ran MiXCR on the 5' RACE reads and lists one entry per CDR3 protein. The sample has about 160,000 distinct CDR3 sequences, roughly 10% seen once. From germline, CDR1 is SGHTA and CDR2 FQGNSA. V shed 5 bases, J shed 8 bases, and the junction held 5 bases outside the gene matches. The CDR3 contains 13 residues. Study observations and caveats: It was reported that disease-linked clones were significantly enriched in matched ankylosing spondylitis synovial fluid. Existing reports had already noted some motif variants in reactive arthritis synovial fluid and blood. Characteristic of ankylosing spondylitis blood, it appeared, was a TCR beta motif comprising several highly homologous variants.

The sample consisted of blood, either unsorted or a sorted T cell fraction (not recorded which). The clonotype was recovered from a female donor with ankylosing spondylitis or in good health (not recorded which). The chain recombines TRBV7-2 with TRBJ2-1, with TRBD1 matching over 8 bases. The CDR3 sequence: CASSPRGPDEQFF. The DNA of the CDR3 is TGTGCCAGCAGCCCCAGGGGGCCGGATGAGCAGTTCTTC.